This is a list of T cell receptor beta chains from one sample in a study of response to subunit inactivated influenza vaccine. TCRdb re-called the RT-PCR reads with MiXCR, one entry per CDR3 protein. The repertoire has 630,000 or so distinct CDR3 sequences, around a sixth of them found once; the top ten carry 9.5% to 13%. Material: PBMCs from blood, obtained about 12 days after vaccination. The receptors derive from a man between 45 and 60 years old who received an inactivated influenza vaccine. CDR3s include the opening cysteine and the closing phenylalanine or tryptophan. Each record gives: clone size, V gene, J gene, D gene, CDR3 protein, CDR3 DNA. D genes are given only for firm matches. The size of a clone is reported for some rows only, either as once, few or many, or as a class for expanded clones.

size: many
V: TRBV20-1
J: TRBJ2-5
D: TRBD1
CDR3: CSAPNTGGGEETQYF
DNA: TGCAGTGCCCCAAACACAGGGGGAGGTGAAGAGACCCAGTACTTC

size: .
V: TRBV5-1
J: TRBJ2-2
D: .
CDR3: CASSLVQQNTGELFF
DNA: TGCGCCAGCAGCTTGGTCCAGCAAAACACCGGGGAGCTGTTTTTT

size: .
V: TRBV9
J: TRBJ1-5
D: TRBD1
CDR3: CASSAGTGHQPQHF
DNA: TGTGCCAGCAGCGCTGGGACAGGGCATCAGCCCCAGCATTTT

size: few
V: TRBV28
J: TRBJ2-7
D: .
CDR3: CASSFALGTITYEQYF
DNA: TGTGCCAGCAGTTTCGCCCTCGGGACGATAACCTACGAGCAGTACTTC

size: few
V: TRBV29-1
J: TRBJ1-1
D: .
CDR3: CSVGRILGTEAFF
DNA: TGCAGCGTTGGGCGGATTCTAGGGACTGAAGCTTTCTTT

size: .
V: TRBV10-3
J: TRBJ1-5
D: .
CDR3: CAISNTGSNQPQHF
DNA: TGTGCCATCAGTAATACAGGTAGCAATCAGCCCCAGCATTTT

size: few
V: TRBV9
J: TRBJ1-2
D: .
CDR3: CASSVALTENYGYTF
DNA: TGTGCCAGCAGCGTAGCTCTGACGGAAAACTATGGCTACACCTTC

size: many
V: TRBV28
J: TRBJ2-5
D: TRBD2
CDR3: CASSFAGGQETQYF
DNA: TGTGCCAGCAGTTTTGCGGGGGGGCAGGAGACCCAGTACTTC

size: many
V: TRBV12-3/TRBV12-4
J: TRBJ2-1
D: .
CDR3: CASRLGTPLNNEQFF
DNA: TGTGCCAGCAGATTAGGGACTCCTCTAAACAATGAGCAGTTCTTC

size: .
V: TRBV20-1
J: TRBJ1-5
D: TRBD1
CDR3: CSARPETGGQPQHF
DNA: TGCAGTGCTAGACCCGAGACAGGGGGCCAGCCCCAGCATTTT

size: once
V: TRBV6-5
J: TRBJ1-6
D: .
CDR3: CASSYPSGKANSPLHF
DNA: TGTGCCAGCAGTTACCCTTCGGGGAAGGCGAATTCACCCCTCCACTTT

size: .
V: TRBV28
J: TRBJ2-3
D: TRBD2
CDR3: CASSLLPGGPDTQYF
DNA: TGTGCCAGCAGTTTATTACCGGGGGGGCCAGATACGCAGTATTTT

size: .
V: TRBV7-2
J: TRBJ2-7
D: TRBD1
CDR3: CASKGQGAYYEQYF
DNA: TGTGCCAGCAAAGGACAGGGCGCCTACTACGAGCAGTACTTC

size: .
V: TRBV20-1
J: TRBJ2-7
D: TRBD1
CDR3: CSARPGTGFVYEQYF
DNA: TGCAGTGCTAGACCCGGGACAGGGTTTGTATACGAGCAGTACTTC

size: few
V: TRBV7-9
J: TRBJ2-2
D: .
CDR3: CASTLIVLNTGELFF
DNA: TGTGCCAGCACCCTAATTGTCCTGAACACCGGGGAGCTGTTTTTT

size: few
V: TRBV7-9
J: TRBJ2-7
D: TRBD1
CDR3: CASSLAQTGIHEQYF
DNA: TGTGCCAGCAGCTTAGCGCAGACAGGGATCCACGAGCAGTACTTC

size: few
V: TRBV5-1
J: TRBJ2-1
D: .
CDR3: CASSYLPNEQFF
DNA: TGCGCCAGCAGCTATCTACCAAATGAGCAGTTCTTC